The clone carrying this T cell receptor beta chain was counted many times. What it recognizes is unknown. The CDR3 length is 13 residues. V dropped 10 bases and J dropped 6 bases, with 16 bases sitting between them. TCRdb redid the calling of the RT-PCR reads with MiXCR, one entry per CDR3 protein. The table has 450,000 to 600,000 distinct CDR3 sequences, 6.5% to 8% seen once. These data belong to a study of response to subunit inactivated influenza vaccine. Broader study findings: Each seasonal influenza vaccination recruits few new T cells, the authors suggested.

V gene TRBV12-3 or TRBV12-4 combines with J gene TRBJ1-5; D possibly corresponds to TRBD1 (5 bases). The TCR comes from a man between 50 and 75 years old who received an inactivated influenza vaccine. Specimen: PBMCs from blood, collected roughly 24 months after vaccination. The chain's CDR3 is CATQGSLGQPQHF. The CDR3 coding sequence is TGTGCCACCCAGGGAAGTCTCGGTCAGCCCCAGCATTTT.